The present TCR beta chain was sequenced within a study of T cell changes during pregnancy in multiple sclerosis. V was clipped by 5 bases and J by 2 bases, with 12 bases between them. The germline CDR1 and CDR2 sequences are SGHVS and FQNEAQ. CDR3 length: 14 amino acids. Repertoires were generated with immunoSEQ multiplex PCR, while TCRdb's copy carries only in-frame clones and drops some. The data show 30,000 or so clones, roughly 87% seen once. The TCR sequence derives from a female donor with multiple sclerosis, enrolled in a pregnancy study. This chain uses TRBV7-8 with TRBJ2-5; no firm D call. The sample in question was CD8+ T cells from peripheral blood mononuclear cells, obtained in the second trimester of pregnancy. This CDR3 reads CASSPLGLQETQYF. The CDR3 DNA follows: TGTGCCAGCAGCCCCCTCGGGTTACAAGAGACCCAGTACTTC.